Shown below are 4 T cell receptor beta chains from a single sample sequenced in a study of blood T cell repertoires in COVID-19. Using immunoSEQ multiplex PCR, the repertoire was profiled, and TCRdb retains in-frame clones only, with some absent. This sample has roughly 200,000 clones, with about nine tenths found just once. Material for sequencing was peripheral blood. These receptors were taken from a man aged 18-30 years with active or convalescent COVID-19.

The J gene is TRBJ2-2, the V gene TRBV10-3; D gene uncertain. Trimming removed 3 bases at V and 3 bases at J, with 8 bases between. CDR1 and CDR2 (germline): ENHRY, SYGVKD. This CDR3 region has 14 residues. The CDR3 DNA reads TGTGCCATCAGTGATAGCCTTGACACCGGGGAGCTGTTTTTT. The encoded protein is CAISDSLDTGELFF.

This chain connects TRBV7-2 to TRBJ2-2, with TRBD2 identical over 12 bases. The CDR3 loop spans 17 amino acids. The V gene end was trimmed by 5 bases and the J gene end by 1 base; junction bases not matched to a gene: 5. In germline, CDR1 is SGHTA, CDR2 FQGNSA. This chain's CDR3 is CASSPPSGRENTGELFF. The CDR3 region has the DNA TGTGCCAGCAGCCCGCCTAGCGGGAGGGAGAACACCGGGGAGCTGTTTTTT.

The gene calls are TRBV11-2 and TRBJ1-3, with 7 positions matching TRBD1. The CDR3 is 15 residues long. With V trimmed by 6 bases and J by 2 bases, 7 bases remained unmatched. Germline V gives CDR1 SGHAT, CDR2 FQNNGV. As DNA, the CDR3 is TGTGCCAGCAGGGACACAGGGGCGGCTGGAAACACCATATATTTT. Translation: CASRDTGAAGNTIYF.

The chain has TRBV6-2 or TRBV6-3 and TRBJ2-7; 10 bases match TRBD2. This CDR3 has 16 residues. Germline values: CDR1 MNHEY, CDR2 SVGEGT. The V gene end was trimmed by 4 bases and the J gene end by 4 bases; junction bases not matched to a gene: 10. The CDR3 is CASSFRRTSGRYEQYF. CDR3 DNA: TGTGCCAGCAGTTTTCGGAGGACTAGCGGCAGATACGAGCAGTACTTC.